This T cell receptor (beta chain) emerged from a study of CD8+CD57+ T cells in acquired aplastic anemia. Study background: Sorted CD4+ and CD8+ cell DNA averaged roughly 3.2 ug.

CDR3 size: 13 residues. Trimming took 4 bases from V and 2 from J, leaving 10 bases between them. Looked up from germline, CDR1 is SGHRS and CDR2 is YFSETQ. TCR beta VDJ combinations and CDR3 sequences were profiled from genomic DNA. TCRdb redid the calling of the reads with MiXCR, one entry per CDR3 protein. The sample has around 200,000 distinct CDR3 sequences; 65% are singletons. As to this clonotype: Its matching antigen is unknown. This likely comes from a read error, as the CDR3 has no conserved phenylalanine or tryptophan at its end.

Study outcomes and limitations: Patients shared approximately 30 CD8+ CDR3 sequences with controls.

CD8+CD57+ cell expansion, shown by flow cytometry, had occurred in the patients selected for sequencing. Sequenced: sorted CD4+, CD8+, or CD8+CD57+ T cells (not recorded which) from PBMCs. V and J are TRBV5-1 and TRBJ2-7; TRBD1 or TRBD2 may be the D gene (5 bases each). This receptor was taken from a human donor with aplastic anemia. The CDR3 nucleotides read TGCGCCAGCAGCCGGGACGGCACCTACGAGCAGTACTGC. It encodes CASSRDGTYEQYC.